The 14 T cell receptor beta chains listed next were all sequenced from one sample in a study of CD8 T cells in Susac syndrome. RNA totalling about 0.5 to 1 ug underwent reverse transcription with random hexamers. TCRdb re-called the immunoSEQ multiplex PCR reads through MiXCR, storing one row per CDR3 protein. The data show around 300,000 distinct CDR3 sequences, roughly 85% seen once. The sample comprised CD8+ T cells from PBMCs. The receptors were sampled from a human donor with multiple sclerosis.

Here the CDR3 reads CASSPSLGVTEAFF. CDR3 sequence (DNA): TGTGCCAGCAGTCCCTCATTAGGGGTTACTGAAGCTTTCTTT. J is TRBJ1-1 and V is TRBV27, with D possibly TRBD1 on 5 matching bases. Germline CDR1 MNHEY, CDR2 SMNVEV (reference sequence). The V and J ends lost 5 bases and 5 bases respectively, with 15 bases between them. The CDR3 runs to 14 residues.

The gene calls are TRBV7-3 and TRBJ2-7, with 9 bases identical to TRBD2. Germline values: CDR1 SGHTA, CDR2 FQGTGA. J gave up 5 bases and V 5 bases, and 10 bases lay outside the gene matches. The CDR3 has 15 amino acids. The CDR3 DNA is TGTGCCAGCAGCCCTACAGGCGGGGGGGCCCACGAGCAGTACTTC. Protein product: CASSPTGGGAHEQYF.

Note on this clonotype: Germline is not matched at one junction end, which may reflect a read error. The chain recombines TRBV3-1 with TRBJ1-1; maybe TRBD1 (6 bases). The CDR3 is 16 amino acids. Germline CDR1 is LGHDT and CDR2 is YNNKEL (reference sequence). DNA for the CDR3: TGTGCCAGCTGCCAGAGGGGGGGGATTATGAACACTGAAGCTTTCTTT. Protein sequence: CASCQRGGIMNTEAFF.

The chain is built from TRBV28 and TRBJ2-5; D gene ambiguous. From germline, CDR1 is MDHEN and CDR2 SYDVKM. The CDR3 is 13 residues long. Trimming removed 3 bases at V and 5 bases at J, with 10 bases between. CDR3: CASSFVSGETQYF. The CDR3 DNA follows: TGTGCCAGCAGTTTTGTGTCTGGGGAGACCCAGTACTTC.

The V call is TRBV12-3 or TRBV12-4, the J call TRBJ1-2; D is possibly TRBD1 (5 bases). V was trimmed by 3 bases and J by 0 bases, leaving 8 bases between them. The CDR3 is 14 amino acids. The CDR3 nucleotides read TGTGCCAGCAGTTTCGAGGGGACTAACTATGGCTACACCTTC. Its protein is CASSFEGTNYGYTF.

This rearrangement joins TRBV2 to TRBJ2-1; D unresolved. The V gene's germline CDR1 is SNHLY and CDR2 FYNNEI. The V gene lost 0 bases and the J gene lost 10 bases, with 13 bases spanning the gap. The CDR3 contains 14 residues. The CDR3 here is CASSEALGLGEQFF. The CDR3 bases are TGTGCCAGCAGTGAAGCGCTTGGGTTGGGGGAGCAGTTCTTC.

This clonotype was observed once. V and J are TRBV19 and TRBJ2-7, with D unclear. Germline CDR1 is LNHDA and CDR2 is SQIVND (reference sequence). The CDR3 is 14 amino acids. The V end was cut by 1 base, the J end by 0 bases, with 7 bases between. The DNA for the CDR3 is TGTGCCAGTAGTATAGGGGGAAACTCCTACGAGCAGTACTTC. Its translation is CASSIGGNSYEQYF.

The V gene is TRBV27, the J gene TRBJ2-2; 7 bases agree with TRBD1. V lost 6 bases to trimming and J lost 6 bases; unmatched junction nucleotides: 7. The germline gives CDR1 MNHEY, CDR2 SMNVEV (reference sequence). The CDR3 is 14 amino acids. The CDR3 here is CASRMTGTSGELFF. CDR3 in DNA: TGTGCCAGCAGGATGACAGGGACCTCCGGGGAGCTGTTTTTT.

V and J are TRBV4-3 and TRBJ1-5; the match to TRBD1 covers 7 bases. Germline lookup yields CDR1 LGHNA and CDR2 YSLEER. The CDR3 runs to 16 residues. J lost 6 bases, V lost 4 bases, and 12 bases had no gene match. DNA for the CDR3: TGCGCCAGCAGCCCGTCCTTCCGACAGGGCAGTCAGCCCCAGCATTTT. It encodes CASSPSFRQGSQPQHF.

The chain combines TRBV4-3 with TRBJ2-1; 12 nucleotides line up with TRBD2. Germline CDR1 LGHNA, CDR2 YSLEER. The V and J ends lost 0 bases and 0 bases, in that order; junction bases with no gene match: 6. The CDR3 has 19 residues. The CDR3 here is CASSQDTSGRRSSYNEQFF. The CDR3 DNA sequence: TGCGCCAGCAGCCAAGATACTAGCGGGAGGCGAAGCTCCTACAATGAGCAGTTCTTC.

This rearrangement joins TRBV27 to TRBJ1-2; D is possibly TRBD1 (6 bases). The CDR3 is made up of 13 amino acids. CDR1 and CDR2 (germline): MNHEY, SMNVEV (reference sequence). V lost 6 bases and J 5 bases, leaving 13 bases between the germline ends. Here the CDR3 reads CASRLTGAYGYTF. In DNA form, the CDR3 reads TGTGCCAGCAGATTGACAGGCGCATATGGCTACACCTTC.

This clonotype was counted a few times. DNA for the CDR3: TGTGCCAGCGGGAAGGGGGCGGCGGAGACCCAGTACTTC. Its translation: CASGKGAAETQYF. The rearrangement joins TRBV11-2 to TRBJ2-5; 7 bases agree with TRBD1. V lost 8 bases to trimming and J lost 5 bases; unmatched junction nucleotides: 8. The CDR3 spans 13 residues. Germline assignment: CDR1 SGHAT and CDR2 FQNNGV.

The J gene is TRBJ2-6, the V gene TRBV19; D unresolved. V gave up 5 bases and J gave up 8 bases, with 13 bases separating them. This CDR3 spans 14 amino acids. Germline assignment: CDR1 LNHDA and CDR2 SQIVND (reference sequence). This CDR3 reads CASSLGRHPNVLTF. The CDR3 DNA reads TGTGCCAGTAGTCTAGGACGGCACCCCAACGTCCTGACTTTC.

Of note for this clonotype: A read error may produce the germline difference seen at one junction end. This sequence joins TRBV2 and TRBJ1-4; D uncertain. This CDR3 region has 15 residues. Germline lookup yields CDR1 SNHLY and CDR2 FYNNEI. CDR3 sequence reads: CAGGPSRRTNEKLLF. The CDR3 DNA follows: TGTGCCGGAGGGCCCTCCCGGAGGACTAATGAAAAACTGCTTTTT.